The table lists the clone carrying this TCR beta chain with a few counts. What it recognizes is unknown. The record originates from a study of graft-versus-host responses after intestinal transplantation. The overall study: Those transplanted obtained multivisceral, liver-intestinal, or isolated intestinal grafts. Anti-thymocyte globulin was used for induction in all recipients, who then took tacrolimus and steroids for about three years.

Notes on the study in general: With peak circulating GvH clone levels came an association with early post-transplant HvG declines. GvH clones appeared in recipient marrow, some first in ileum or blood.

V lost 0 bases to trimming and J lost 7 bases, with 12 bases between them. The CDR3 runs to 14 residues. Germline V CDR1 and CDR2: MNHEY, SVGAGI. This table comes from immunoSEQ multiplex PCR, and its TCRdb copy is limited to in-frame clones, with some not included. The table includes around 100,000 clones, roughly nine tenths detected once. The clonotype was recovered from a human donor who was the organ donor for an intestinal transplant. The genes are TRBV6-5 and TRBJ1-2; no definite D call. The source was unstimulated CD4+ T cells sorted from spleen or lymph node cells, collected before transplant. CDR3 DNA sequence: TGTGCCAGCAGTTACTCCAAGGGAGTGGGTGGCTACACCTTC. It yields the protein CASSYSKGVGGYTF.